Below, 12 T cell receptor beta chains from the same sample are listed, as sequenced in a study of blood T cell repertoires in COVID-19. Repertoires were generated with immunoSEQ multiplex PCR, while TCRdb's copy carries only in-frame clones and drops some. Of roughly 400,000 clones in the sample, more than 75% are singletons; the top ten hold 10%. The sample consisted of PBMCs or T cells enriched from blood (not recorded which). These receptors came from a woman in her forties or fifties who had recovered from COVID-19.

J is TRBJ2-6 and V is TRBV4-1, with a possible D match to TRBD2 (6 bases). From germline, CDR1 is MGHRA and CDR2 YSYEKL. CDR3 length equals 14 residues. V lost 7 bases, J lost 2 bases, and 9 bases lay in between. The CDR3 sequence is CASTPGAGANVLTF. The DNA of the CDR3 is TGCGCCAGCACCCCGGGGGCTGGGGCCAACGTCCTGACTTTC.

CDR3 region: CASSPRTSGSGETQYF. The CDR3, as DNA: TGTGCCAGTAGTCCCCGGACTAGCGGGAGTGGAGAGACCCAGTACTTC. The gene calls are TRBV19 and TRBJ2-5; 13 bases map to TRBD2. This CDR3 has 16 amino acids. J lost 4 bases, V lost 5 bases, and 7 bases had no gene match. Germline V gene lookup returns CDR1 LNHDA and CDR2 SQIVND (reference sequence).

The chain employs TRBV6-1 and TRBJ1-1; D perhaps matches TRBD1 (5 bases). The CDR3 has 15 residues. Trimming stripped 0 bases from V and 1 base from J, with 9 bases between. The germline V gene encodes CDR1 MNHNS and CDR2 SASEGT. Written as DNA, the CDR3 is TGTGCCAGCAGTGAAGCGGCAGGGCCGAACACTGAAGCTTTCTTT. Its translation is CASSEAAGPNTEAFF.

This chain uses TRBV5-4 with TRBJ2-5; unclear D gene. In germline, CDR1 is SGHNT, CDR2 YYREEE (reference sequence). This CDR3 has 11 amino acids. V lost 3 bases, J lost 4 bases, and 4 bases lay in between. CDR3 sequence (DNA): TGTGCCAGCAGCTCCAGAGAGACCCAGTACTTC. Protein: CASSSRETQYF.

The chain employs TRBV19 and TRBJ1-2; D unclear. Trimming pared 6 bases from V and 4 bases from J, leaving 24 bases between. CDR3 length: 17 amino acids. The germline V gene encodes CDR1 LNHDA and CDR2 SQIVND (reference sequence). CDR3 region: CASSPIEPGEASYGYTF. CDR3 DNA sequence: TGTGCCAGTAGCCCCATCGAACCCGGGGAGGCAAGCTATGGCTACACCTTC.

The chain uses TRBV7-8 and TRBJ2-5; possible D gene TRBD2, 7 bases. CDR1 is SGHVS and CDR2 is FQNEAQ in the germline V gene. CDR3 length: 15 residues. The V gene lost 5 bases and the J gene lost 5 bases, with 18 bases spanning the gap. In nucleotides, the CDR3 is TGTGCCAGCAGCCAGCTTGGGGGGGGCATTGAGACCCAGTACTTC. This sequence encodes CASSQLGGGIETQYF.

The rearrangement joins TRBV7-2 to TRBJ2-5, with TRBD2 matching 9 bases. CDR3 size: 17 residues. After removal of 1 base from V and 5 bases from J, the junction contained 11 bases not matched to a gene. CDR1 SGHTA and CDR2 FQGNSA come from the germline V gene. In DNA, the CDR3 is TGTGCCAGCAGCTTAGGAGGGAGCGGGGGGATATCGGAGACCCAGTACTTC. This sequence encodes CASSLGGSGGISETQYF.

The V and J genes are TRBV4-3 and TRBJ1-5; D might be TRBD1 (5 bases). With 0 bases removed from V and 7 bases from J, the gap between germline ends came to 7 bases. Germline V lookup: CDR1 LGHNA, CDR2 YSLEER. The CDR3 spans 13 residues. CDR3 sequence (DNA): TGCGCCAGCAGCCAAGAGGGGCGGCAGCCCCAGCATTTT. This encodes CASSQEGRQPQHF.

The J gene is TRBJ1-3, the V gene TRBV5-1; no definite D call. CDR1 is SGHRS, CDR2 YFSETQ, per germline. This CDR3 contains 13 residues. Trimming pared 4 bases from V and 0 bases from J, leaving 5 bases between. DNA of the CDR3: TGCGCCAGCAGCATGAGCTCTGGAAACACCATATATTTT. This translates into CASSMSSGNTIYF.

The chain combines TRBV7-3 with TRBJ1-2, with TRBD1 matching over 10 bases. Germline CDR1 SGHTA, CDR2 FQGTGA. Losses at the gene ends were 5 bases for V and 0 bases for J; bases not matched to a gene: 6. The CDR3 is made up of 16 amino acids. The CDR3 DNA is TGTGCCAGCAGCCCCCACGGGACAGGGGCTAACTATGGCTACACCTTC. This encodes CASSPHGTGANYGYTF.

The chain has TRBV27 and TRBJ1-5; D is undetermined. CDR1 is MNHEY, CDR2 SMNVEV, per germline (reference sequence). Deletions cut 4 bases from V and 6 bases from J, with 7 bases between. There are 12 residues in the CDR3. The CDR3 DNA reads as TGTGCCAGCAGTTCAGTTGGTCAGCCCCAGCATTTT. The encoded protein is CASSSVGQPQHF.

The count of this clone is one. At one boundary the junction diverges from the germline segment, which might be a read error. V gene TRBV10-3 combines with J gene TRBJ2-7; D is perhaps TRBD1 (6 bases). This CDR3 spans 16 amino acids. Germline V gene lookup returns CDR1 ENHRY and CDR2 SYGVKD. CDR3 loop: CAISKSTTGLGYEQYF. The CDR3 DNA reads TGTGCCATCAGTAAGTCGACTACAGGGCTCGGCTACGAGCAGTACTTC.